The 25 T cell receptor beta chains given below trace back to one sample, sequenced in a study of T cell repertoires in cytomegalovirus infection. For these receptors, no antigen is known. TCRdb fed the reads into MiXCR, producing one record per CDR3 protein. The sample consists of 150,000 to 200,000 distinct CDR3 sequences, 20% to 25% of them appearing once. The sample here was CD8+ T cells from cultured PBMCs, taken from culture after CMV antigen stimulation. Receptor source: a human donor in good health (CMV status not recorded). Some clones in this sample may be carry-over from other donors' samples.

This clonotype was counted at least ten times. The chain joins TRBV7-2 to TRBJ2-7, with TRBD2 matching over 7 bases. The CDR3 totals 14 residues. Trimming removed 2 bases from V and 5 bases from J; junction bases left unmatched: 6. Per germline, CDR1 SGHTA and CDR2 FQGNSA. CDR3 residues: CASSLSGVRHEQYF. CDR3 nucleotides: TGTGCCAGCAGCTTAAGCGGGGTACGTCACGAGCAGTACTTC. Supplemented by reference TRBV7-2 and TRBJ2-7, the full variable domain reads GAGVSQSPSNKVTEKGKDVELRCDPISGHTALYWYRQSLGQGLEFLIYFQGNSAPDKSGLPSDRFSAERTGGSVSTLTIQRTQQEDSAVYLCASSLSGVRHEQYFGPGTRLTVT.

This clonotype was seen a few times. The junction departs from the called germline gene at one end, perhaps through a read error. The V call is TRBV4-1, the J call TRBJ1-5; unclear D gene. Germline V gene data show CDR1 as MGHRA and CDR2 as YSYEKL. This CDR3 is 16 amino acids long. The CDR3 bases are TGTGCCAGCAGCCCCAGGTCGCACAGCTCCAATCAGCCCCAGCATTTT. Translating gives CASSPRSHSSNQPQHF.

This clonotype was counted between two and nine times. The chain employs TRBV28 and TRBJ1-3; 8 bases line up with TRBD1. The length of the CDR3 is 22 residues. The germline gives CDR1 MDHEN, CDR2 SYDVKM. V dropped 5 bases and J dropped 0; count of bases not matched to a gene: 24. The CDR3 nucleotides read TGTGCCAGCAGTCTAACCCAAATGACAGGGGCTTTCCTTTCTCCCTCTGGAAACACCATATATTTT. This translates into CASSLTQMTGAFLSPSGNTIYF.

The chain couples TRBV7-9 to TRBJ2-3, with 15 bases matching TRBD2. The junction had 4 bases not matched to a gene; V was cut back by 1 base and J by 14 bases. The CDR3 is 14 amino acids. Germline V CDR1 and CDR2: SEHNR, FQNEAQ (reference sequence). The CDR3 nucleotides read TGTGCCAGCAGCTTAGGGGGACTAGCGGGGGGTTTGTATTTT. Amino acid sequence: CASSLGGLAGGLYF. The whole variable domain, filled in from reference TRBV7-9 and TRBJ2-3, reads DTGVSQNPRHKITKRGQNVTFRCDPISEHNRLYWYRQTLGQGPEFLTYFQNEAQLEKSRLLSDRFSAERPKGSFSTLEIQRTEQGDSAMYLCASSLGGLAGGLYFGPGTRLTVL.

Within the sample, this clonotype is large. The rearrangement joins TRBV7-8 to TRBJ1-5, with D maybe TRBD1 (5 bases). The CDR3 is 16 amino acids. The V gene's germline CDR1 is SGHVS and CDR2 FQNEAQ. The V and J ends lost 2 bases and 0 bases respectively, with 11 bases between them. Written as DNA, the CDR3 is TGTGCCAGCAGCTTATTCGACAGATATAGCAATCAGCCCCAGCATTTT. Protein product: CASSLFDRYSNQPQHF.

This clonotype was found a few times. The chain carries TRBV12-3 or TRBV12-4 and TRBJ1-2; 10 bases agree with TRBD1. The CDR3 covers 18 residues. The trim removed 4 bases at V and 4 bases at J, leaving 15 bases unmatched. The CDR3 nucleotides read TGTGCCAGCAGTTCCCCTAAAGAAGGACAGGGGGAGGGCTATGGCTACACCTTC. Residues: CASSSPKEGQGEGYGYTF.

Notes on this clonotype: One end of the junction is discordant with germline, which a read error may explain. V usage is TRBV28 and J usage is TRBJ2-1, with 8 bases that match TRBD1. The length of the CDR3 is 16 residues. Germline-derived CDR1 and CDR2 are MDHEN and SYDVKM. DNA for the CDR3: TGTGCCAGCACTTTAAGCGTGGACAGGGTATACAATGAGCAGTTCTTC. Its translation: CASTLSVDRVYNEQFF.

The genes are TRBV4-1 and TRBJ2-1; 10 bases fit TRBD1. Trimming cost V 2 bases and J 4 bases; bases outside gene matches: 5. Germline lookup yields CDR1 MGHRA and CDR2 YSYEKL. The CDR3 sequence is 16 residues long. This chain's CDR3 is CASSQPGTGEYNEQFF. CDR3 DNA sequence: TGCGCCAGCAGCCAACCCGGGACAGGGGAATACAATGAGCAGTTCTTC.

The J gene is TRBJ1-2, the V gene TRBV7-2; weak D call: TRBD1 (5 bases). This CDR3 is built from 15 residues. Deletions cut 3 bases from V and 7 bases from J, with 18 bases between. Germline CDR1 reads SGHTA; CDR2 reads FQGNSA. CDR3 in amino acids: CASSLRDGGRTGYTF. The CDR3 DNA reads TGTGCCAGCAGCTTGAGGGACGGAGGGAGGACTGGCTACACCTTC.

The sample holds many counts of this clonotype. The rearrangement joins TRBV6-1 to TRBJ2-6, with D maybe TRBD1 (5 bases). Germline-derived CDR1 and CDR2 are MNHNS and SASEGT. Between the trimmed V and J ends, which lost 2 bases and 3 bases, there was a span of 8 bases. The CDR3 extends over 15 amino acids. The CDR3 reads CASSERGDGANVLTF. CDR3 DNA sequence: TGTGCCAGCAGTGAAAGGGGCGATGGGGCCAACGTCCTGACTTTC.

The CDR3 sequence: CASKGQGISLAKNIQYF. The CDR3 region has the DNA TGTGCCAGCAAGGGGCAGGGTATCTCCTTAGCCAAAAACATTCAGTACTTC. V gene TRBV12-3 or TRBV12-4 combines with J gene TRBJ2-4; a weak D match, TRBD1 (5 bases). This CDR3 has 17 residues. Deletions cut 7 bases from V and 0 bases from J, with 19 bases between.

This clonotype has at least ten counts. This chain links TRBV6-5 with TRBJ2-1; tentatively, D is TRBD1 (6 bases). Trimming took 3 bases from V and 7 from J, leaving 13 bases between them. The germline V gene encodes CDR1 MNHEY and CDR2 SVGAGI. The CDR3 is made up of 14 amino acids. CDR3 DNA: TGTGCCAGCAGTTATTTGGCAGGGGATAATGAGCAGTTCTTC. Amino acid sequence: CASSYLAGDNEQFF.

The chain links TRBV20-1 to TRBJ1-1; D uncertain. Germline-derived CDR1 and CDR2 are DFQATT and SNEGSKA (reference sequence). The CDR3 extends over 12 amino acids. V lost 5 bases and J 3 bases, leaving 10 bases between the germline ends. The CDR3 loop is CSAQERDTEAFF. As DNA, the CDR3 is TGCAGTGCTCAGGAGCGGGACACTGAAGCTTTCTTT.

This clonotype was observed many times. The chain recombines TRBV7-2 with TRBJ1-4; D remains unclear. V was trimmed by 0 bases and J by 4 bases, leaving 9 bases between them. CDR1 SGHTA and CDR2 FQGNSA come from the germline V gene. CDR3 size: 15 residues. CDR3 protein: CASSLAPDRNEKLFF. CDR3 sequence (DNA): TGTGCCAGCAGCTTAGCGCCAGATCGTAATGAAAAACTGTTTTTT.

This clonotype was seen only a few times. This chain connects TRBV6-6 to TRBJ1-1; no clear D. CDR1 MNHNY and CDR2 SVGAGI come from the germline V gene (reference sequence). Trimming stripped 0 bases from V and 10 bases from J, with 15 bases between. The CDR3 spans 14 residues. CDR3 in DNA: TGTGCCAGCAGTTACTCGAGTATGGGGAACGGAGCTTTCTTT. It yields the protein CASSYSSMGNGAFF.

The V and J genes are TRBV27 and TRBJ1-5; no definite D call. Germline V gene sequence: CDR1 MNHEY, CDR2 SMNVEV (reference sequence). V was clipped by 8 bases and J by 2 bases, with 7 bases between them. This CDR3 is 12 amino acids long. CDR3 in amino acids: CASRRGNQPQHF. The CDR3 coding sequence is TGTGCCAGCCGGAGAGGCAATCAGCCCCAGCATTTT.

The rearrangement joins TRBV7-2 to TRBJ1-1; 7 nucleotides match TRBD1. The CDR3 sequence is 15 residues long. Germline V gives CDR1 SGHTA, CDR2 FQGNSA. V lost 5 bases to trimming and J lost 1 base; unmatched junction nucleotides: 7. The CDR3 sequence: CASSLRDSPNTEAFF. For the CDR3, the DNA is TGTGCCAGCAGCCTACGGGACAGCCCGAACACTGAAGCTTTCTTT.

This sequence joins TRBV4-1 and TRBJ2-6; 7 bases fit TRBD1. Germline V gives CDR1 MGHRA, CDR2 YSYEKL. The CDR3 loop spans 17 amino acids. The trim removed 5 bases at V and 0 bases at J, leaving 7 bases unmatched. CDR3 bases: TGCGCCAGCAGCTCCCGGGACAGACCCTCTGGGGCCAACGTCCTGACTTTC. As protein: CASSSRDRPSGANVLTF.

This clonotype was counted only a few times. This chain joins TRBV7-9 and TRBJ1-1; 10 positions agree with TRBD1. Germline trimming cut 6 bases from V and 5 bases from J; bases unmatched to any gene: 9. Per the germline V gene, CDR1 is SEHNR and CDR2 is FQNEAQ (reference sequence). There are 15 residues in the CDR3. DNA for the CDR3: TGTGCCAGCAGGATGGACAGGGGGGGAAGGACTGAAGCTTTCTTT. Residues: CASRMDRGGRTEAFF.

The J gene is TRBJ1-5, the V gene TRBV6-2 or TRBV6-3; no firm D call. V was clipped by 10 bases and J by 5 bases, with 18 bases between them. This CDR3 contains 14 residues. Germline V gene data show CDR1 as MNHEY and CDR2 as SVGEGT. The CDR3 DNA follows: TGTGCCACCTCCCACGGACGGGCGGATCAGCCCCAGCATTTT. Its translation: CATSHGRADQPQHF.

V usage is TRBV6-1 and J usage is TRBJ1-5, with D perhaps TRBD1 (6 bases). Per the germline V gene, CDR1 is MNHNS and CDR2 is SASEGT. V was shortened by 3 bases and J by 5 bases, with 14 bases between the two germline ends. CDR3 length: 15 amino acids. The CDR3 reads CASSEDSWVDQPQHF. CDR3 bases: TGTGCCAGCAGTGAGGACAGTTGGGTTGATCAGCCCCAGCATTTT.

The genes are TRBV12-3 or TRBV12-4 and TRBJ1-4; 9 nucleotides align to TRBD1. V shed 8 bases, J shed 8 bases, and the junction held 9 bases outside the gene matches. CDR3 length equals 14 residues. CDR3 in amino acids: CASAKGTGKEKLFF. CDR3 nucleotide sequence: TGTGCCAGCGCCAAAGGGACAGGGAAGGAAAAACTGTTTTTT.

The V gene is TRBV7-8, the J gene TRBJ1-6; D might be TRBD1 (6 bases). Looked up from germline, CDR1 is SGHVS and CDR2 is FQNEAQ. Trimming shortened V by 0 bases and J by 3 bases, and 15 bases separated the two germline ends. The CDR3 has 18 residues. The CDR3 loop is CASSLAGGQPYYNSPLHF. CDR3 sequence (DNA): TGTGCCAGCAGCTTAGCGGGCGGACAGCCCTACTATAATTCACCCCTCCACTTT.

V is TRBV4-1 and J is TRBJ1-1; 7 bases line up with TRBD1. Germline CDR1 and CDR2: MGHRA and YSYEKL. The V gene end was trimmed by 3 bases and the J gene end by 0 bases; junction bases not matched to a gene: 7. The CDR3 totals 16 residues. CDR3 nucleotides: TGCGCCAGCAGCCAGAGGGACAGCCAAATGAACACTGAAGCTTTCTTT. This translates into CASSQRDSQMNTEAFF.

V usage is TRBV7-2 and J usage is TRBJ2-1; 10 nucleotides match TRBD2. V dropped 5 bases and J dropped 4; count of bases not matched to a gene: 14. Germline CDR1 is SGHTA and CDR2 is FQGNSA. This CDR3 contains 18 residues. CDR3 nucleotides: TGTGCCAGCAGCCCGAGCGGGACTAGCGCATCCTCTTACAATGAGCAGTTCTTC. Translated, it gives CASSPSGTSASSYNEQFF.